The 18 T cell receptor beta chains reported below all come from one sample, sequenced in a study of regulatory T cells in long-lasting Graves disease. Time point here: newly diagnosed GD, antithyroid drugs for less than 3 months. Extracted PBMC RNA gave rise to the TCR library. Arm-PCR with iRepertoire HTBI primers amplified the CDR3 regions for these TCR beta libraries. TCRdb recomputed calls from the multiplex PCR reads with MiXCR, one row per CDR3 protein. The sample has hundreds of thousands of distinct CDR3 sequences, 12% seen once; the top ten hold over 7%. The same specimen was also included in a second study, on T cells in Graves' hyperthyroidism and ophthalmopathy.

The material sequenced was peripheral blood mononuclear cells (PBMCs), taken at new diagnosis, from a patient treated with antithyroid drugs. All receptors derive from a woman under 40 with Graves disease.

This sequence joins TRBV20-1 and TRBJ2-7; 10 nucleotides agree with TRBD1. The J segment lost 2 bases and the V segment lost 2 bases, leaving 6 bases of the junction unmatched. Germline CDR1 DFQATT, CDR2 SNEGSKA (reference sequence). This CDR3 region has 15 residues. CDR3 region: CSARRTDRGPYEQYF. The CDR3 DNA reads TGCAGTGCTAGAAGGACCGACAGGGGGCCCTACGAGCAGTACTTC.

CDR3 loop: CASSLAGTGRYEQYF. CDR3 bases: TGTGCCAGCAGCTTAGCTGGGACAGGGAGATACGAGCAGTACTTC. The gene calls are TRBV11-2 and TRBJ2-7, with 9 nucleotides matching TRBD1. CDR3 length: 15 amino acids. Germline V gene data show CDR1 as SGHAT and CDR2 as FQNNGV. V gave up 1 base and J gave up 4 bases; unmatched junction bases: 5.

This clonotype was counted ten times or more. The chain carries TRBV7-2 and TRBJ2-1, with TRBD2 matching 7 bases. V trimming: 1 base; J trimming: 10 bases; junction bases outside the gene matches: 7. Germline V gene lookup returns CDR1 SGHTA and CDR2 FQGNSA. The CDR3 is 14 amino acids. The CDR3 here is CASSLDGGTWEQFF. In DNA form, the CDR3 reads TGTGCCAGCAGCTTAGACGGGGGGACTTGGGAGCAGTTCTTC.

This clonotype was seen many times. The V call is TRBV28, the J call TRBJ1-5; 8 positions agree with TRBD1. V was clipped by 6 bases and J by 1 base; unmatched bases: 5. The CDR3 runs to 15 residues. The V gene's germline CDR1 is MDHEN and CDR2 SYDVKM. The CDR3 bases are TGTGCCAGCAGAAGACAGGGGATGAGCAATCAGCCCCAGCATTTT. It is translated as CASRRQGMSNQPQHF. Filled out from reference TRBV28 and TRBJ1-5, the complete variable domain reads DVKVTQSSRYLVKRTGEKVFLECVQDMDHENMFWYRQDPGLGLRLIYFSYDVKMKEKGDIPEGYSVSREKKERFSLILESASTNQTSMYLCASRRQGMSNQPQHFGDGTRLSIL.

The table lists this clonotype with many counts. The chain recombines TRBV13 with TRBJ1-4, with 8 bases fitting TRBD1. Trimming cost V 5 bases and J 0 bases; bases outside gene matches: 14. Germline-derived CDR1 and CDR2 are PRHDT and FYEKMQ (reference sequence). The CDR3 covers 19 residues. CDR3 nucleotides: TGTGCCAGCAGCATCTCCCATCGGACAGGGAACTCAACTAATGAAAAACTGTTTTTT. Encoded protein: CASSISHRTGNSTNEKLFF.

This clonotype appeared many times. The genes are TRBV15 and TRBJ2-3; tentatively, D is TRBD2 (6 bases). The CDR3 sequence is 17 residues long. V lost 0 bases to trimming and J lost 2 bases, with 15 bases between them. Germline assignment: CDR1 LNHNV and CDR2 YYDKDF (reference sequence). CDR3 protein: CATSRDGGAFYTDTQYF. Written as DNA, the CDR3 is TGTGCCACCAGCAGAGATGGCGGGGCCTTTTACACAGATACGCAGTATTTT.

A few counts support this clonotype. Possible read error: a much larger clone is one base away. The chain combines TRBV12-5 with TRBJ2-1; TRBD1 aligns across 11 bases. Looked up from germline, CDR1 is LGHNT and CDR2 is FRNRAP. Germline trimming cut 6 bases from V and 8 bases from J; bases unmatched to any gene: 6. This CDR3 has 14 residues. The CDR3 DNA sequence: TGTGCTAGTGGACTCGGACAGGGGGCGTATGAGCAGTTCTTC. This translates into CASGLGQGAYEQFF.

This clonotype was detected many times. This chain connects TRBV11-3 to TRBJ1-1, with D possibly matching TRBD1 (6 bases). The V gene's germline CDR1 is SGHNT and CDR2 YENEEA. Trimming pared 6 bases from V and 6 bases from J, leaving 11 bases between. The CDR3 is 12 residues long. The CDR3 spells CASSSGGSEAFF. The CDR3 region has the DNA TGTGCCAGCAGTTCCGGGGGCTCTGAAGCTTTCTTT.

Many counts were recorded for this clonotype. The chain employs TRBV20-1 and TRBJ2-5, with 11 bases lining up with TRBD2. CDR1 is DFQATT and CDR2 is SNEGSKA in the germline V gene (reference sequence). The V segment lost 5 bases and the J segment 1 base; nucleotides outside the gene matches: 6. CDR3 size: 15 residues. As DNA, the CDR3 is TGCAGTGCTCAGAATAGCGGGAGGGTCCAAGAGACCCAGTACTTC. It yields the protein CSAQNSGRVQETQYF.

The sample holds many counts of this clonotype. The J gene is TRBJ1-3, the V gene TRBV6-1, with a possible D match to TRBD1 (5 bases). The V gene lost 6 bases and the J gene lost 0 bases, with 15 bases spanning the gap. Germline CDR1 reads MNHNS; CDR2 reads SASEGT. This CDR3 is built from 16 residues. The CDR3 DNA is TGTGCCAGCAGCTCGGACATCGTTGGCTCTGGAAACACCATATATTTT. Translated: CASSSDIVGSGNTIYF.

The chain carries TRBV4-1 and TRBJ2-7; D remains unclear. Germline CDR1 is MGHRA and CDR2 is YSYEKL. The CDR3 runs 14 residues. The V gene lost 0 bases and the J gene lost 6 bases, with 12 bases spanning the gap. The CDR3 reads CASSQEPRPLEQYF. CDR3 DNA: TGCGCCAGCAGCCAAGAGCCCCGACCCCTCGAGCAGTACTTC.

The V call is TRBV19, the J call TRBJ2-5; D uncertain. Between the trimmed V and J ends, which lost 0 bases and 4 bases, there was a span of 12 bases. Germline lookup yields CDR1 LNHDA and CDR2 SQIVND (reference sequence). The CDR3 loop spans 15 amino acids. The CDR3 protein is CASSIDLAVGETQYF. CDR3 nucleotides: TGTGCCAGTAGTATAGATTTGGCCGTCGGAGAGACCCAGTACTTC. Looking up the rest from reference TRBV19 and TRBJ2-5 gives the full variable domain: DGGITQSPKYLFRKEGQNVTLSCEQNLNHDAMYWYRQDPGQGLRLIYYSQIVNDFQKGDIAEGYSVSREKKESFPLTVTSAQKNPTAFYLCASSIDLAVGETQYFGPGTRLLVL.

This clonotype has a count of ten or more. This chain links TRBV12-5 with TRBJ1-1; D gene unclear. The CDR3 consists of 13 residues. Per germline, CDR1 LGHNT and CDR2 FRNRAP. V shed 7 bases and J shed 10 bases, with 19 bases lying between them. The CDR3 coding sequence is TGTGCTAGTGCCACGAGGTTGCGGGGTACAGCTTTCTTT. Protein sequence: CASATRLRGTAFF.

This clonotype was counted only a few times. The chain uses TRBV15 and TRBJ1-1; D call uncertain. The CDR3 has 13 residues. CDR1 and CDR2 from the germline V gene are LNHNV and YYDKDF (reference sequence). The ends were cut back, 5 bases at V and 8 bases at J, with 15 bases in the middle. The chain's CDR3 is CATSPGRSAEAFF. DNA of the CDR3: TGTGCCACCAGCCCGGGGAGGTCCGCCGAAGCTTTCTTT.

The table lists this clonotype with many counts. This sequence joins TRBV19 and TRBJ1-5; possibly TRBD1 for D (6 bases). Germline V gene lookup returns CDR1 LNHDA and CDR2 SQIVND (reference sequence). Trimming left V 6 bases short and J 6 bases short, with 15 bases between. This CDR3 comprises 14 residues. The CDR3 region has the DNA TGTGCCAGTAGACTACAGGGTCTTGGTCAGCCCCAGCATTTT. It codes for CASRLQGLGQPQHF.

V is TRBV30 and J is TRBJ2-7; D is unclear. The germline V and J ends were trimmed by 0 bases and 2 bases, with 5 bases remaining between them. Germline V gene sequence: CDR1 GTSNPN, CDR2 SVGIG (reference sequence). The CDR3 runs 12 residues. The CDR3 DNA is TGTGCCTGGAGTGTAGGGCCCTACGAGCAGTACTTC. Translated, it gives CAWSVGPYEQYF.

There are a few counts of this clonotype. J is TRBJ1-5 and V is TRBV29-1; D unresolved. Germline loops: CDR1 SQVTM, CDR2 ANQGSEA. The CDR3 spans 14 residues. The V gene lost 2 bases and the J gene lost 4 bases, with 12 bases spanning the gap. The CDR3 region is CSVEKAIWNQPQHF. Written as DNA, the CDR3 is TGCAGCGTTGAAAAGGCTATATGGAATCAGCCCCAGCATTTT.

This clonotype was observed at least ten times. This sequence joins TRBV12-3 or TRBV12-4 and TRBJ2-7, with 7 nucleotides matching TRBD1. CDR3 size: 13 residues. The V and J ends lost 4 bases and 3 bases, in that order; junction bases with no gene match: 3. CDR3 in DNA: TGTGCCAGCAGTTACAGGGACAGCTACGAGCAGTACTTC. Encoded protein: CASSYRDSYEQYF.